The entry below describes one T cell receptor beta chain. One end of the junction is discordant with germline, which a read error may explain. The data originate from a study of blood T cells in healthy people across ages. This CDR3 spans 15 amino acids. The germline gives CDR1 DFQATT, CDR2 SNEGSKA (reference sequence). Together with a sample-barcoded 5' primer, a J-beta primer mix was included in a second PCR lasting roughly 6 to 12 cycles. MiXCR, run by TCRdb on the 5' RACE reads, gives a single entry per CDR3 protein. The table records hundreds of thousands of distinct CDR3 sequences, roughly 29% of them present only once.

The chain couples TRBV20-1 to TRBJ2-1; 7 nucleotides align to TRBD2. The sequenced material came from blood. This receptor was identified in a woman aged 70-85 years in good health. The CDR3 DNA sequence: TGCAGTGCTAGAAGTCTGGCGGGAGTTTCCTACGAGCAGTGCTTC. Residues: CSARSLAGVSYEQCF.